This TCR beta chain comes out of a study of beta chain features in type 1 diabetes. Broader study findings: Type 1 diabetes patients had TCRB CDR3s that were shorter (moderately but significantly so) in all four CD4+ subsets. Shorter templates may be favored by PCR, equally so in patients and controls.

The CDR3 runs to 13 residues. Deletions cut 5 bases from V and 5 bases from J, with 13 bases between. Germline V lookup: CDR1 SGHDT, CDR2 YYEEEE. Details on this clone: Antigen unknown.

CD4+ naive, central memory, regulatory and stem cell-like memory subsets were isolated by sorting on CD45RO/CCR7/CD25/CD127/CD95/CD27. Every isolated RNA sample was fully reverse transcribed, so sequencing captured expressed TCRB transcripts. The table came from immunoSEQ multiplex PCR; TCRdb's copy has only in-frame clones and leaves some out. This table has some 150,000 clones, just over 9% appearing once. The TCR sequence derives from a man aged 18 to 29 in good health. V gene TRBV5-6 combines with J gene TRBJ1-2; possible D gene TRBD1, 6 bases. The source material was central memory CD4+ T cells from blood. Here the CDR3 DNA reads TGTGCCAGCAGTAAAACAGGGACGTATGGCTACACCTTC. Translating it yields CASSKTGTYGYTF.